This T cell receptor beta chain was sequenced for a study of blood T cell repertoires in COVID-19. Whole-study context: PBMCs, B-cell-depleted T cells, or T cells provided the cDNA or gDNA that made up the material.

The trim removed 4 bases at V and 6 bases at J, leaving 6 bases unmatched. Germline V gives CDR1 SGDLS, CDR2 YYNGEE. The CDR3 spans 15 residues. In the authors' workflow: Estimation of nucleated cell counts relied on the amplification of reference gene primers. The assay was immunoSEQ multiplex PCR, and TCRdb's table has in-frame clones only and misses some. D and trimming come from the DNA, and the V and J calls and clone size come from that table. The sample records about 80,000 clones, 85% being singletons. Sample: peripheral blood. The sequence derives from a man aged 50-59 years with COVID-19, enrolled during active disease. J is TRBJ2-7 and V is TRBV9; the match to TRBD2 covers 14 bases. For the CDR3, the DNA is TGTGCCAGCAGCCTAGGACTAGCGGGAGGAGTCGAGCAGTACTTC. It yields the protein CASSLGLAGGVEQYF.